Given below is one TCR beta chain in context. Its target is not known. This sample stems from a study of T cell responses to AZD1222 COVID-19 vaccine. Findings and caveats of the study: Repertoire samples came only from after the peak T cell response. Regions 160-218 and 743-854 held dominance among vaccine-associated CD4 TCRs, which spanned spike. Clonal diversity was possibly underestimated, and white British individuals and females predominated among donors.

Produced via immunoSEQ multiplex PCR; TCRdb's table is partial and in-frame only. The data contain more than 95,000 clones, around nine tenths of them seen just once; the ten biggest clones take up 3.3%. This CDR3 spans 14 amino acids. Germline V gene data show CDR1 as LNHDA and CDR2 as SQIVND (reference sequence). Trimming took off 7 bases at V and 0 bases at J, with 12 bases between the two ends. The sample was peripheral blood, taken 28 days after the second dose of the MenACWY control vaccine. This clonotype was obtained from an adult who received the MenACWY meningococcal vaccine as a control. V gene TRBV19 combines with J gene TRBJ1-1; D unclear. The CDR3 DNA reads as TGTGCCAGTACCTACGGAATCATGAACACTGAAGCTTTCTTT. This encodes CASTYGIMNTEAFF.